This TCR beta chain is from a study of blood T cell repertoires in COVID-19. Under the authors' procedure: How many nucleated cells were present was estimated from reference gene primer amplification. The protocol was immunoSEQ multiplex PCR, while the TCRdb copy is restricted to in-frame clones and leaves out a portion. That table gives V, J and clone size, and the DNA gave D and trimming. This table holds 150,000 or so clones, roughly 93% found once. In germline, CDR1 is MNHEY, CDR2 SVGAGI. The V end lost 2 bases, the J end lost 2 bases, and 10 bases lay between the germline ends. The CDR3 contains 15 residues.

What was sequenced was peripheral blood. This TCR came from a woman aged 55-75 years with COVID-19, enrolled during active disease. The rearrangement uses TRBV6-5 and TRBJ1-3; D gene uncertain. The CDR3 loop reads CASSYGRRPGNTIYF. The CDR3 nucleotides read TGTGCCAGCAGTTACGGGAGGAGGCCTGGAAACACCATATATTTT.